The 4 T cell receptor beta chains below all came from one sample that was sequenced in a study of blood T cell repertoires in COVID-19. Libraries were prepared by immunoSEQ multiplex PCR; TCRdb keeps only in-frame clonotypes and omits some of them. The sample lists under 150,000 clones; approximately 86% were seen once. Sequencing was performed on peripheral blood. These receptors were obtained from a woman in her forties with active or convalescent COVID-19.

The genes are TRBV28 and TRBJ1-4; possibly TRBD1 for D (6 bases). Germline V lookup: CDR1 MDHEN, CDR2 SYDVKM. Trimming pared 3 bases from V and 7 bases from J, leaving 21 bases between. The CDR3 spans 17 residues. This chain's CDR3 is CASSFGAGEIFGEKLFF. The CDR3 DNA is TGTGCCAGCAGTTTTGGGGCAGGGGAGATTTTTGGTGAAAAACTGTTTTTT.

The chain employs TRBV5-1 and TRBJ2-1, with a weak D call TRBD1 (7 bases). The germline V gene has CDR1 SGHRS and CDR2 YFSETQ. The CDR3 consists of 13 residues. Trimming removed 4 bases from V and 8 bases from J, with 13 bases in between. For the CDR3, the DNA is TGCGCCAGCAGCCTGCTCAGGGGGGATGAGCAGTTCTTC. Translated, it gives CASSLLRGDEQFF. The whole variable domain, filled in from reference TRBV5-1 and TRBJ2-1, reads KAGVTQTPRYLIKTRGQQVTLSCSPISGHRSVSWYQQTPGQGLQFLFEYFSETQRNKGNFPGRFSGRQFSNSRSEMNVSTLELGDSALYLCASSLLRGDEQFFGPGTRLTVL.

The chain uses TRBV7-9 and TRBJ1-1; D might be TRBD1 (6 bases). V was pared by 2 bases and J by 0 bases, with 10 bases between. Looked up from germline, CDR1 is SEHNR and CDR2 is FQNEAQ (reference sequence). The CDR3 runs to 15 residues. DNA of the CDR3: TGTGCCAGCAGCTTATCAAACAGGGTGAACACTGAAGCTTTCTTT. Amino acids: CASSLSNRVNTEAFF.

This clone has just a few counts. The V and J genes are TRBV6-1 and TRBJ2-3; D ambiguous. The CDR3 is 15 residues long. Germline loops: CDR1 MNHNS, CDR2 SASEGT. Trimming removed 1 base at V and 2 bases at J, with 10 bases between. The CDR3 coding sequence is TGTGCCAGCAGTGAAGTGGGCCCTGCCACAGATACGCAGTATTTT. It specifies CASSEVGPATDTQYF.